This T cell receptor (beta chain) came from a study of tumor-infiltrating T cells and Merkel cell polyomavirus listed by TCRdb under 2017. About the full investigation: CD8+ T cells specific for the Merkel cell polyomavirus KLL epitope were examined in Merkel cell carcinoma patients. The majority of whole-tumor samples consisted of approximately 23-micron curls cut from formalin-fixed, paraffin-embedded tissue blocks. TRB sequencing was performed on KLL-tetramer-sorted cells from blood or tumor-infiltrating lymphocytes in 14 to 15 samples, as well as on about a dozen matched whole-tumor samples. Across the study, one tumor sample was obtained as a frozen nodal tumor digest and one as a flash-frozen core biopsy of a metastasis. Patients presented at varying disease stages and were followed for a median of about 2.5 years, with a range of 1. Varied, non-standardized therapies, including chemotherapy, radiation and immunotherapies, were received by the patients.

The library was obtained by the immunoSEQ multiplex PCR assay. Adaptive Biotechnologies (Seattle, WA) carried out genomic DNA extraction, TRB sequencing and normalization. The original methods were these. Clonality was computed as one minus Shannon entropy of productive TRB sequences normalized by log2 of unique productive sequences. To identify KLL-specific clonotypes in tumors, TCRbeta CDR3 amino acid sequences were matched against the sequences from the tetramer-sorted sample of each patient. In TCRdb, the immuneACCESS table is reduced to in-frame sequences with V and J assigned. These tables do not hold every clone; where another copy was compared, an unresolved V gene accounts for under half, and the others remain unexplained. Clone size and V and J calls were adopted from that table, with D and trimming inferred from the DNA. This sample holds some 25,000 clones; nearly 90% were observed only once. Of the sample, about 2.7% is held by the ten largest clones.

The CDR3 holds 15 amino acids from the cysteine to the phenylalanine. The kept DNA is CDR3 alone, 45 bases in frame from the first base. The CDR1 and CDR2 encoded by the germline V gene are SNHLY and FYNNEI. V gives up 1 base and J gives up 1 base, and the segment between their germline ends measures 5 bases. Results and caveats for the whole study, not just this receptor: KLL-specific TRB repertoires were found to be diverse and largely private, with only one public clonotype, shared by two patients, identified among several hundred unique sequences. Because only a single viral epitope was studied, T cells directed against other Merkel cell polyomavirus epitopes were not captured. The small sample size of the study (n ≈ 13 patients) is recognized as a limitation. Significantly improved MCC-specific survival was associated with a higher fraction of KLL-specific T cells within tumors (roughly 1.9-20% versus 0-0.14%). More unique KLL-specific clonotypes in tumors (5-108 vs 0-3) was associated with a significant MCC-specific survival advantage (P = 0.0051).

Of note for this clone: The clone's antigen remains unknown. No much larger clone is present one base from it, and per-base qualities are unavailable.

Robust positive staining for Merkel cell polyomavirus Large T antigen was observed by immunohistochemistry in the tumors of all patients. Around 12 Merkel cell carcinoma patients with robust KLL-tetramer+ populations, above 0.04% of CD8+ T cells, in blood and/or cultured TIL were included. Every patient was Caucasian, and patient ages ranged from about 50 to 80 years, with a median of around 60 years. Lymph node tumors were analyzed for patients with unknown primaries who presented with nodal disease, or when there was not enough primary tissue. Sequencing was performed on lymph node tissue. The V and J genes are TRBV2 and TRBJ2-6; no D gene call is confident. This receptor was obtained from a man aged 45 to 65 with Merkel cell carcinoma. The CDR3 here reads CASSEDLSGANVLTF. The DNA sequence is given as TGTGCCAGCAGTGAAGACCTATCTGGGGCCAACGTCCTGACTTTC.